This T cell receptor (beta chain) stems from a study of tumor and adjacent non-tumor tissue in lung cancer. TCRbeta libraries were built with three rounds of nested PCR, modified from ARM-PCR. One entry per CDR3 protein results from TCRdb running MiXCR on the multiplex PCR reads. The table records more than 75,000 distinct CDR3 sequences, roughly 75% of them present only once. V dropped 5 bases and J dropped 19 bases, with 18 bases sitting between them. This CDR3 is 12 amino acids long. The germline gives CDR1 ENHRY, CDR2 SYGVKD. The template was RNA from unsorted bulk tissue. V usage is TRBV10-3 and J usage is TRBJ2-6; TRBD1 might be the D (7 bases). The origin of this receptor is a woman in her 70s with non-small cell lung cancer. The sample consisted of lung tumor tissue. CDR3 DNA: TGTGCCATCAGTCCCGGGGTCAGGGGGGTAACTTTC. It translates to CAISPGVRGVTF.